These T cell receptor beta chains were read from a single sample in a study of blood T cells in healthy people across ages. TCRdb reprocessed the 5' RACE reads with MiXCR, giving one entry per CDR3 protein. Of hundreds of thousands of distinct CDR3 sequences in the sample, 45% to 70% were seen once. Specimen: blood. These receptors originate from a man in his forties in good health. Each CDR3 is given with its conserved first and last residue. The order of the fields is D gene, V gene, J gene, clone size, CDR3 DNA, CDR3 protein. The D gene is left open where the match is weak. Rows may omit the clone size; those that give it use once, few, many or a size class.

d_gene: NA
v_gene: TRBV15
j_gene: TRBJ1-2
abundance: few
CDR3nt: TGTGCCACCAGCAGGTCAAGGTCGGAGTTACGATATGGCTACACCTTC
CDR3aa: CATSRSRSELRYGYTF

d_gene: TRBD2
v_gene: TRBV4-3
j_gene: TRBJ2-1
abundance: few
CDR3nt: TGCGCCAGCAGCCAAGATTACGGAGCGGGAGTCTTCAATGAGCAGTTCTTC
CDR3aa: CASSQDYGAGVFNEQFF

d_gene: NA
v_gene: TRBV12-3/TRBV12-4
j_gene: TRBJ1-1
abundance: NA
CDR3nt: TGTGCCAGCAGTTTCGATGTCCAAGAAGCTTTCTTT
CDR3aa: CASSFDVQEAFF

d_gene: NA
v_gene: TRBV2
j_gene: TRBJ2-5
abundance: NA
CDR3nt: TGTGCCAGCACAATCGAGGGCCCCCAAGAGACCCAGTACTTC
CDR3aa: CASTIEGPQETQYF

d_gene: NA
v_gene: TRBV9
j_gene: TRBJ2-2
abundance: NA
CDR3nt: TGTGCCAGCAGCGGCGGGGAGCTGTTTTTT
CDR3aa: CASSGGELFF

d_gene: NA
v_gene: TRBV28
j_gene: TRBJ2-7
abundance: NA
CDR3nt: TGTGCCACCGCGGGGGCAGTAAGAAATGAGCAGTACTTC
CDR3aa: CATAGAVRNEQYF

d_gene: NA
v_gene: TRBV28
j_gene: TRBJ1-2
abundance: NA
CDR3nt: TGTGCCAGCAGTCCGCTAGACTGGGGCTATTCGGATGGCTACACCTTC
CDR3aa: CASSPLDWGYSDGYTF

d_gene: TRBD1
v_gene: TRBV20-1
j_gene: TRBJ1-6
abundance: NA
CDR3nt: TGCAGTGCTGTTACCGGGACAGGGGATTCACCCCTCCACTTT
CDR3aa: CSAVTGTGDSPLHF

d_gene: NA
v_gene: TRBV13
j_gene: TRBJ1-1
abundance: NA
CDR3nt: TGTGCCGTGGGGGGGCCGAACACTGAAGCTTTCTTT
CDR3aa: CAVGGPNTEAFF

d_gene: TRBD1
v_gene: TRBV10-3
j_gene: TRBJ2-5
abundance: NA
CDR3nt: TGTGCCATCAGCCTGGGACAGGGCCAAGAGACCCAGTACTTC
CDR3aa: CAISLGQGQETQYF

d_gene: TRBD2
v_gene: TRBV10-3
j_gene: TRBJ2-5
abundance: NA
CDR3nt: TGTGCCATCAGTGGGACTAGCGGAGGAGATGACTACAATGAGCAGTACTTC
CDR3aa: CAISGTSGGDDYNEQYF

d_gene: NA
v_gene: TRBV20-1
j_gene: TRBJ2-4
abundance: NA
CDR3nt: TGCAGTGCTACCGGGGTCGAGGACATTCAGTACTTC
CDR3aa: CSATGVEDIQYF

d_gene: NA
v_gene: TRBV4-1
j_gene: TRBJ2-7
abundance: few
CDR3nt: TGCGCCAGCAGCCAAGAGGCGGCTAGTCCCGAGCAGTACTTC
CDR3aa: CASSQEAASPEQYF

d_gene: NA
v_gene: TRBV20-1
j_gene: TRBJ2-7
abundance: few
CDR3nt: TGCAGTGCTAGACCTAACCCGGTTAGTTACGAGCAGTACTTC
CDR3aa: CSARPNPVSYEQYF

d_gene: NA
v_gene: TRBV7-9
j_gene: TRBJ2-2
abundance: few
CDR3nt: TGTGCCAGCAGCTTATCTTCCGGGGAGCTGTTTTTT
CDR3aa: CASSLSSGELFF

d_gene: TRBD1
v_gene: TRBV9
j_gene: TRBJ1-1
abundance: NA
CDR3nt: TGTGCCAGCAGCGTCGGGACAGGGGCTGAAGCTTTCTTT
CDR3aa: CASSVGTGAEAFF

d_gene: NA
v_gene: TRBV7-6
j_gene: TRBJ2-5
abundance: NA
CDR3nt: TGTGCCAGCAGCTCCCTGGGGCGGGGCGGAGAGACCCAGTACTTC
CDR3aa: CASSSLGRGGETQYF